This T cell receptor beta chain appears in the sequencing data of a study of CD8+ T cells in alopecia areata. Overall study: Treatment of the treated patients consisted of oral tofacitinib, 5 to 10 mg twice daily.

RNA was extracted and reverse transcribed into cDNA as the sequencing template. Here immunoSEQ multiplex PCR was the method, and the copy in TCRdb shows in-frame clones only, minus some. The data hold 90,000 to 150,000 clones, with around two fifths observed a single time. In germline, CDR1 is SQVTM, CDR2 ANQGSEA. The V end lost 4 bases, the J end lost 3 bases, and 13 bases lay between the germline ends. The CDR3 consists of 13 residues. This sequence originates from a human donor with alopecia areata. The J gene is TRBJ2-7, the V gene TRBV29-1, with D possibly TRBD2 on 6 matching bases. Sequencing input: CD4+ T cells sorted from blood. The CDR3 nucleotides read TGCAGCGTTGGGGAGGACCGTGGCTACGAGCAGTACTTC. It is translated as CSVGEDRGYEQYF.